Listed here are 2 T cell receptor beta chains from one sample, sequenced in a study of OX40 agonist ivuxolimab in advanced cancers. Using immunoSEQ multiplex PCR, the repertoire was profiled, and TCRdb retains in-frame clones only, with some absent. The sample has around 60,000 clones; around 90% are singletons. The sample here was CD4+ or CD8+ T cells sorted from blood, taken in a trial of the OX40 agonist ivuxolimab. All receptors come from an adult with an advanced solid tumor such as melanoma, head and neck, liver or kidney cancer.

This chain joins TRBV29-1 and TRBJ2-7, with 10 bases identical to TRBD1. The CDR3 totals 13 residues. V shed 6 bases, J shed 3 bases, and the junction held 5 bases outside the gene matches. Germline assignment: CDR1 SQVTM and CDR2 ANQGSEA. This CDR3 reads CSVVGTGVYEQYF. Written as DNA, the CDR3 is TGCAGCGTCGTGGGGACAGGGGTCTACGAGCAGTACTTC.

This chain joins TRBV6-1 and TRBJ2-1; 7 positions agree with TRBD2. Germline V gene data show CDR1 as MNHNS and CDR2 as SASEGT. This CDR3 has 19 residues. After removal of 4 bases from V and 0 bases from J, the junction contained 15 bases not matched to a gene. The CDR3 region is CASSAASGVVSVSYNEQFF. DNA for the CDR3: TGTGCCAGCAGTGCGGCTAGCGGTGTCGTGTCAGTCTCCTACAATGAGCAGTTCTTC.